This T cell receptor beta chain stems from a study of circulating CD8 cells and anti-PD-1 response in melanoma. Study context: Complete or partial response defined responders; stable or progressive disease, non-responders.

By sample fraction, this clonotype is large (0.1 to 1%). What it binds is not known. Live CD3+CD8+TCRalphabeta+ cells were sorted into four subsets by PD-1 and/or TIGIT. This CDR3 has 16 residues. Deletions cut 4 bases from V and 3 bases from J, with 19 bases between. Germline CDR1 reads MDHEN; CDR2 reads SYDVKM. The QIAseq Immune Repertoire TCR panel built the libraries from around 15 ng of total RNA. A single record per CDR3 protein comes from TCRdb applying MiXCR to the reads. The sample gives over a thousand distinct CDR3 sequences, roughly 8.4% of which show up once; 5.5% to 7% is in the top ten. Findings of the study overall: Tumor reactivity was tested by peptide assays on expanded sorted subsets. Some patients were treatment-naive; others were previously treated.

The material sequenced was CD8+ T cells from PBMCs, taken at baseline or after one month of anti-PD-1 therapy (not recorded which). The origin of this receptor is a human donor with melanoma. This chain uses TRBV28 with TRBJ2-7; D ambiguous. Here the CDR3 reads CASSSSSVMAGYEQYF. As DNA, the CDR3 is TGTGCCAGCAGTTCGTCGAGTGTTATGGCCGGCTACGAGCAGTACTTC.